This T cell receptor beta chain was identified during a study of shared clonotypes between healthy human individuals. Study in general: Donors, aged 18 to 49, were a couple of women and three men.

As for this clone: What it recognizes is unknown.

Replicate PCRs for sorted subsets used about 200 ng DNA; this equaled 30,000 to 35,000 T cell genomes. Some clones are missing from TCRdb's copy, which holds only in-frame ones; the method was immunoSEQ multiplex PCR. The sample includes hundreds of thousands of clones, about 74% of them seen just once. This CDR3 is 15 amino acids long. The J segment lost 4 bases and the V segment lost 10 bases, leaving 9 bases of the junction unmatched. In germline, CDR1 is SGHTA, CDR2 FQGNSA. Investigators divided CD4+ cells into CD45RA+ naive and CD45RA-negative memory subsets. Study-wide results and limits: Lower generation probabilities were found for non-shared clonotypes than for those shared by all four donors.

This clonotype originated in a woman aged 25 to 39 in good health. The chain couples TRBV7-2 to TRBJ2-2; 10 bases line up with TRBD2. Sequences were obtained from memory CD4+ T cells sorted from blood. The subset was: CD45RA-negative fraction. Written as DNA, the CDR3 is TGTGCCACCTCAGCGGGAGGGCTAAGCACCGGGGAGCTGTTTTTT. Its translation: CATSAGGLSTGELFF.